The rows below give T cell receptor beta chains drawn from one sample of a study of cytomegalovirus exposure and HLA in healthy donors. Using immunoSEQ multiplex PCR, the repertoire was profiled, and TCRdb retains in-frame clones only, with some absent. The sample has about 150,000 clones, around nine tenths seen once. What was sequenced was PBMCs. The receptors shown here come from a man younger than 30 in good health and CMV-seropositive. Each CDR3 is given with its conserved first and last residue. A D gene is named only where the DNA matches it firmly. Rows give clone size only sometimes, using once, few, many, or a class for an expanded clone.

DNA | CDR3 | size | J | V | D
TGTGCCAGCAGTGAGGCAGGGGGAGCGACCGGGGAGCTGTTTTTT | CASSEAGGATGELFF | NA | TRBJ2-2 | TRBV6-4 | TRBD1
TGTGCCAGCAGCCGAGCGGCTAGCAGTGCAGATACGCAGTATTTT | CASSRAASSADTQYF | NA | TRBJ2-3 | TRBV5-4 | NA
TGTGCCAGCAGCTTCTCCGGGGAGAACACTGAAGCTTTCTTT | CASSFSGENTEAFF | NA | TRBJ1-1 | TRBV7-6 | NA
TGTGCCAGCAGTGTTAAACAGGGGAGGTTGTCCAATGAGCAGTTCTTC | CASSVKQGRLSNEQFF | NA | TRBJ2-1 | TRBV6-1 | NA
TGTGCCAGCAGCTTAGCGCGGGGAAACACCGGGGAGCTGTTTTTT | CASSLARGNTGELFF | NA | TRBJ2-2 | TRBV7-7 | NA
TGCGCCAGCGCCAGACAGGGGTGGGACACTGAAGCTTTCTTT | CASARQGWDTEAFF | once | TRBJ1-1 | TRBV10-2 | TRBD1
TGTGCCAGCAGTCCCGGGACTAGCGGGACTGGGAAGCAGTACTTC | CASSPGTSGTGKQYF | NA | TRBJ2-7 | TRBV27 | TRBD2
TGCAGCACGGGACTAGCGGGAGGGCCCCAAGAGACCCAGTACTTC | CSTGLAGGPQETQYF | few | TRBJ2-5 | TRBV29-1 | TRBD2
TGTGCCAGCGCCCGGGGTCCGGGGCTGGGACACTCTGGGGCCAACGTCCTGACTTTC | CASARGPGLGHSGANVLTF | NA | TRBJ2-6 | TRBV11-2 | NA
TGTGCCAGCAGCCCCCGCCATGGGAGCCAAGAGACCCAGTACTTC | CASSPRHGSQETQYF | NA | TRBJ2-5 | TRBV9 | NA
TGTGCCATCAGTGGCGGCAAACTGAACACTGAAGCTTTCTTT | CAISGGKLNTEAFF | few | TRBJ1-1 | TRBV10-3 | NA
TGTGCCAGCAAGCTTCAGGGGGCGGGGTACGAGCAGTACTTC | CASKLQGAGYEQYF | NA | TRBJ2-7 | TRBV27 | TRBD1
TGTGCCAGCTCACCAGCTAGCGGGAAGTACGAGCAGTACTTC | CASSPASGKYEQYF | few | TRBJ2-7 | TRBV18 | TRBD2
TGTGCCAGCAGCGACGCCAGGGGAACGGCTGAAGCTTTCTTT | CASSDARGTAEAFF | NA | TRBJ1-1 | TRBV7-9 | NA
TGTGCCAGCAGTTTGGATACGGGGGGACGAGGTTCACCCCTCCACTTT | CASSLDTGGRGSPLHF | NA | TRBJ1-6 | TRBV28 | NA
TGTGCCAGTAGTATAGTCGGGACAGCAAGAGGTAGCAATCAGCCCCAGCATTTT | CASSIVGTARGSNQPQHF | NA | TRBJ1-5 | TRBV19 | TRBD1
TGTGCCAGCAGCTTAACCCCGAGACTAGCGGGCAATGAGCAGTTCTTC | CASSLTPRLAGNEQFF | NA | TRBJ2-1 | TRBV7-3 | TRBD2
TGCGCCAGCAGCTTCTCCCGGACAGGGCTAAATGAAAAACTGTTTTTT | CASSFSRTGLNEKLFF | NA | TRBJ1-4 | TRBV5-1 | TRBD1
TGTGCCTGGAGTGACCCCCCACAGGGCCTACCCTATGAAGCTTTCTTT | CAWSDPPQGLPYEAFF | NA | TRBJ1-1 | TRBV30 | NA
TGTGCCAGCAGTGAAAGGGCTAGCGGGAAGTTAGATACGCAGTATTTT | CASSERASGKLDTQYF | NA | TRBJ2-3 | TRBV2 | TRBD2
TGTGCCAGCAGTTACCGGACAGGGAATCAGCCCCAGCATTTT | CASSYRTGNQPQHF | NA | TRBJ1-5 | TRBV27 | TRBD1
TGTGCCAGCAGCGGGACAGGCGGACCCTACGAGCAGTACTTC | CASSGTGGPYEQYF | NA | TRBJ2-7 | TRBV5-6 | TRBD1
TGTGCCAGCAGCGCGACTAGCCGGGGATCCTACAATGAGCAGTTCTTC | CASSATSRGSYNEQFF | NA | TRBJ2-1 | TRBV9 | TRBD2
TGCAGCGTTGTCCCCCCAGGGGGGTCCTACGAGCAGTACTTC | CSVVPPGGSYEQYF | NA | TRBJ2-7 | TRBV29-1 | NA
TGTGCCAGCAGCCTGCTCGAGGGGGCTGATCAGCCCCAGCATTTT | CASSLLEGADQPQHF | few | TRBJ1-5 | TRBV7-8 | TRBD1
TGCAGCGCTGAGACAGGAACAGATACGCAGTATTTT | CSAETGTDTQYF | once | TRBJ2-3 | TRBV29-1 | NA
TGTGCCAGCAGCCGCGGGGAAATCTCCTACGAGCAGTACTTC | CASSRGEISYEQYF | NA | TRBJ2-7 | TRBV11-1 | NA
TGTGCCAGCAGTTACCTCAGGGAGGGAGGTGAGCAGTTCTTC | CASSYLREGGEQFF | NA | TRBJ2-1 | TRBV6-6 | TRBD2
TGCGCCAGCAGCCAAGAGGGAGGGGTCAACACTGAAGCTTTCTTT | CASSQEGGVNTEAFF | once | TRBJ1-1 | TRBV4-3 | NA
TGCGCCAGCAGCCACACCTTTACAGGGGGCCAAGAGACCCAGTACTTC | CASSHTFTGGQETQYF | NA | TRBJ2-5 | TRBV4-3 | TRBD1
TGTGCCTCGCTGGGGGGTTCGAACACCGGGGAGCTGTTTTTT | CASLGGSNTGELFF | NA | TRBJ2-2 | TRBV7-2 | NA
TGTGCCAGCAGTCGGAGACTAGCGGGGGGAGAGCAGTTCTTC | CASSRRLAGGEQFF | NA | TRBJ2-1 | TRBV6-6 | TRBD2
TGTGCCAGCAGCGTAGGCGGGGACGCCACTCAAATCATTCAGTACTTC | CASSVGGDATQIIQYF | NA | TRBJ2-4 | TRBV9 | NA
TGCAGCGCCTCGTGGGGCAGGGGGAACACTGAAGCTTTCTTT | CSASWGRGNTEAFF | few | TRBJ1-1 | TRBV29-1 | NA
TGTGCCAGCTCTCGACAGGGATCTGGAAACACCATATATTTT | CASSRQGSGNTIYF | NA | TRBJ1-3 | TRBV18 | TRBD1
TGTGCCAGCAGTTCGACAGGGATCGGTGAGCAGTTCTTC | CASSSTGIGEQFF | NA | TRBJ2-1 | TRBV27 | TRBD1
TGTGCCAGCAGTGAAGGGCTGACTAGCGGGGGATACGAGCAGTACTTC | CASSEGLTSGGYEQYF | NA | TRBJ2-7 | TRBV6-1 | TRBD2
TGCGCCAGCAGCCAAGATGAACCGAGCAACACTGAAGCTTTCTTT | CASSQDEPSNTEAFF | NA | TRBJ1-1 | TRBV4-3 | NA
TGCGCCAGCAGCTTGGCTCATTCGGAGGCACCCCTCCACTTT | CASSLAHSEAPLHF | NA | TRBJ1-6 | TRBV5-1 | NA
TGTGCCAGCAGCCAAGATGTTGGGACTAGCGGGAGGATGACGCAGTATTTT | CASSQDVGTSGRMTQYF | NA | TRBJ2-3 | TRBV4-2 | TRBD2
TGTGCCAGCAGTCCTCCAGCGGCAGAGACCCAGTACTTC | CASSPPAAETQYF | NA | TRBJ2-5 | TRBV5-6 | NA
TGTGCCAGCAGCGCCCCCCTGGGTGGGGCGGGGCGGACAGATACGCAGTATTTT | CASSAPLGGAGRTDTQYF | NA | TRBJ2-3 | TRBV9 | NA
TGTGCCAGCTGCACGCGCCGGGGCTACGAGCAGTACTTC | CASCTRRGYEQYF | NA | TRBJ2-7 | TRBV28 | NA
TGTGCCAGCAGCGCTGGTAGCGGGACCGCCGCCGGGTCCTACAATGAGCAGTTCTTC | CASSAGSGTAAGSYNEQFF | once | TRBJ2-1 | TRBV7-6 | TRBD2
TGTGCCACCAGCTACCGGACTAGTGGGGCCGGGGAGCTGTTTTTT | CATSYRTSGAGELFF | few | TRBJ2-2 | TRBV15 | TRBD2
TGTGCCAGCAGCGTTTGGACTAGCGGGGCGATACAAGAGACCCAGTACTTC | CASSVWTSGAIQETQYF | NA | TRBJ2-5 | TRBV9 | TRBD2
TGCGCCAGCACCAAGGACAGGGCCCCCGATTCCTACGAGCAGTACTTC | CASTKDRAPDSYEQYF | NA | TRBJ2-7 | TRBV10-2 | TRBD1
TGTGCCAGCAGGACAGGGGGCGCGTCTGAGGTCTATGGCTACACCTTC | CASRTGGASEVYGYTF | NA | TRBJ1-2 | TRBV7-2 | TRBD1
TGTGCCAGCAGCTTAACAGGGGGGACCCAGTACTTC | CASSLTGGTQYF | NA | TRBJ2-5 | TRBV7-9 | TRBD1
TGTGCCAGCAGCCAGTCCCCAGCGGCCACAGATACGCAGTATTTT | CASSQSPAATDTQYF | NA | TRBJ2-3 | TRBV13 | NA
TGTGCCAGCAGCCCCTTGTGGGCAGAGAATGGCTACACCTTC | CASSPLWAENGYTF | NA | TRBJ1-2 | TRBV27 | NA
TGCGCCAGCAGCTCGATCCTCCCGGGACAGGGCGGGGAGACCCAGTACTTC | CASSSILPGQGGETQYF | NA | TRBJ2-5 | TRBV5-1 | TRBD1
TGTGCCACCAGCAGAGACAAACCCGCCCTCGGGACAGGGGACTCCTACGAGCAGTACTTC | CATSRDKPALGTGDSYEQYF | NA | TRBJ2-7 | TRBV15 | TRBD1
TGCGCCAGCAGCTTGGTGACCTCGGGGTTACGGGAGCTGTTTTTT | CASSLVTSGLRELFF | NA | TRBJ2-2 | TRBV5-1 | NA
TGTGCCAGCAGACCTCCAAGCGAGGGTAATGAAAAACTGTTTTTT | CASRPPSEGNEKLFF | NA | TRBJ1-4 | TRBV7-9 | NA